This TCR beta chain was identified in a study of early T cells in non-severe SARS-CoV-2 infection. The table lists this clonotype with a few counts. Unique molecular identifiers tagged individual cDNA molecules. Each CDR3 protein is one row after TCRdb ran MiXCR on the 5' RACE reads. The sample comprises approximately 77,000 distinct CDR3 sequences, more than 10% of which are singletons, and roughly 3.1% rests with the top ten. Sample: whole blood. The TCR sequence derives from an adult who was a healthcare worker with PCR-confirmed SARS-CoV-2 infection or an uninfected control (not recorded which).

The CDR3 reads CASSLEFLAGRQFF. In DNA form, the CDR3 reads TGTGCCAGCAGCTTAGAATTCCTAGCGGGGAGACAGTTCTTC. This chain connects TRBV11-2 to TRBJ2-1, with 9 bases that match TRBD2. CDR1 and CDR2 (germline): SGHAT, FQNNGV. V shed 0 bases and J 13 bases; nucleotides not matched to a gene: 7. This CDR3 is 14 amino acids long.